A selection of T cell receptor beta chains follows, all from one sample in a study of T-cell reconstitution after alpha-beta-depleted transplantation in children. TCRdb re-called the PCR reads with MiXCR, one entry per CDR3 protein. Among hundreds of thousands of distinct CDR3 sequences listed, about 10% were seen once. Sequencing was performed on PBMCs, taken before TCRalphabeta/CD19-depleted stem cell transplant. All receptors come from a child aged 2-9 years with inherited bone marrow failure, due to receive a stem cell transplant. CDR3s include the opening cysteine and the closing phenylalanine or tryptophan. Fields, in order: J gene, D gene, V gene, clone size, CDR3 protein, CDR3 DNA. The D gene is left open where the match is weak. Clone size is stated in some rows and not others, as once, few, many or a class when expanded.

TRBJ2-1 | . | TRBV11-2 | many | CASSLEWQIGNEQFF | TGTGCCAGCAGCTTAGAATGGCAAATAGGGAATGAGCAGTTCTTC
TRBJ2-7 | TRBD2 | TRBV7-9 | many | CASSPRLAGPYEQYF | TGTGCCAGCAGCCCTAGACTAGCGGGGCCTTACGAGCAGTACTTC
TRBJ1-2 | . | TRBV9 | many | CASSVESRSNYGYTF | TGTGCCAGCAGCGTAGAGTCCCGCTCTAACTATGGCTACACCTTC
TRBJ2-7 | TRBD1 | TRBV27 | many | CASSPGQGASEQYF | TGTGCCAGCAGTCCGGGACAGGGGGCGAGTGAGCAGTACTTC
TRBJ1-2 | . | TRBV12-3/TRBV12-4 | . | CASTHSRDYGYTF | TGTGCCAGCACCCACAGTCGTGATTATGGCTACACCTTC
TRBJ1-1 | . | TRBV7-2 | many | CASSFGTSLGGNTEAFF | TGTGCCAGCAGCTTCGGGACTTCTTTGGGCGGGAACACTGAAGCTTTCTTT
TRBJ1-5 | TRBD1 | TRBV7-2 | . | CASSVLTGVHRPQHF | TGTGCCAGCAGCGTCCTGACAGGGGTTCATCGGCCCCAGCATTTT
TRBJ2-1 | TRBD2 | TRBV10-3 | many | CAIGPVLAGASEQFF | TGTGCCATCGGACCGGTCCTAGCGGGAGCATCTGAGCAGTTCTTC
TRBJ2-2 | . | TRBV29-1 | many | CSVTRPINTGELFF | TGCAGCGTCACACGCCCAATTAACACCGGGGAGCTGTTTTTT
TRBJ1-4 | TRBD1 | TRBV12-3/TRBV12-4 | . | CASREGTGFATNEKLFF | TGTGCCAGCAGAGAAGGGACAGGCTTTGCAACTAATGAAAAACTGTTTTTT
TRBJ1-3 | . | TRBV10-2 | many | CASSEGRGSGNTIYF | TGCGCCAGCAGTGAGGGGCGGGGCTCTGGAAACACCATATATTTT
TRBJ1-1 | TRBD1 | TRBV6-2/TRBV6-3 | . | CASQDRRNTEAFF | TGTGCCAGCCAGGACAGGAGGAACACTGAAGCTTTCTTT
TRBJ1-6 | TRBD1 | TRBV27 | few | CASSLRPGTGNSPLHF | TGTGCCAGCAGTTTACGACCCGGGACAGGGAATTCACCCCTCCACTTT